This T cell receptor (beta chain) was observed in a study of T cell clonotyping in hematopoietic cell transplantation. The ends lost 0 bases at V and 8 bases at J; junction bases unmatched: 8. Germline V gene sequence: CDR1 SGDLS, CDR2 YYNGEE. The CDR3 spans 15 residues. Produced via immunoSEQ multiplex PCR; TCRdb's table is partial and in-frame only. The sample contains about 41,000 clones, 95% of which appear only once. V gene TRBV9 combines with J gene TRBJ2-3; 8 positions match TRBD1. Sequenced: peripheral blood mononuclear cells. The sequence derives from a man under 40 in good health. Some clones in this sample may be carry-over from other donors' samples. Here the CDR3 reads CASSVEGRTGTTQYF. As DNA, the CDR3 is TGTGCCAGCAGCGTAGAAGGCCGGACAGGGACTACGCAGTATTTT.